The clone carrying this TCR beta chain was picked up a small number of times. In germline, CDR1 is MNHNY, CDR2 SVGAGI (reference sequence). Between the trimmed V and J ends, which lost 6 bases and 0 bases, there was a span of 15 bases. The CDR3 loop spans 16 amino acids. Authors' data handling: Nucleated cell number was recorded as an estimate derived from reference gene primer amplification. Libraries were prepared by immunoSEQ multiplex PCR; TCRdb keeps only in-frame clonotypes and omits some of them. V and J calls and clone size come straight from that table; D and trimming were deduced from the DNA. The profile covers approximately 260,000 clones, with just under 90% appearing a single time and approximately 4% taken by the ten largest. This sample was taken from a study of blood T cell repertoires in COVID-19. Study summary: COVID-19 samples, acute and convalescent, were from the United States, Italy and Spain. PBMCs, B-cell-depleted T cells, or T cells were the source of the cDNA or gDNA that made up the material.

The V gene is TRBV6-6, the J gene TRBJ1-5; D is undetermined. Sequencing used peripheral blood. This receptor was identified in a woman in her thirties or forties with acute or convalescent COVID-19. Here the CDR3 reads CASSPYRGISNQPQHF. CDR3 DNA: TGTGCCAGCAGCCCTTATCGAGGGATTAGCAATCAGCCCCAGCATTTT.